The sequence of this TCR beta chain was determined in a study of post-analysis software for immune sequencing data. Researchers reported that TCR beta cDNA libraries carried unique molecular identifiers. Each batch of roughly 1 to 11 million T cells produced around 460,000 cDNA molecules. TCRdb reprocessed the PCR reads via MiXCR and lists one record per CDR3 protein. The sample yields some 450,000 distinct CDR3 sequences, approximately 46% seen once. V lost 5 bases and J lost 5; bases outside the gene matches: 4. The germline CDR1 and CDR2 sequences are SGHRS and YFSETQ. The CDR3 is 14 amino acids. Study-wide findings and caveats: About five TRBV segments (TRBV5-6, TRBV5-1 and TRBV20-1 among them) occurred more frequently in patients than in controls.

A note on this clonotype: The antigen remains undetermined.

The receptor was derived from a girl aged 10-17 years with multiple sclerosis. The chain uses TRBV5-1 and TRBJ1-4, with TRBD1 matching over 9 bases. Sequenced material: blood. This CDR3 reads CASSSGTGNEKLFF. In nucleotides, the CDR3 is TGCGCCAGCAGTTCCGGGACAGGGAATGAAAAACTGTTTTTT.